The source of this T cell receptor beta chain is a study of blood T cell repertoires in COVID-19. Clones were sequenced by immunoSEQ multiplex PCR, and TCRdb holds only the in-frame ones, with some missing. This repertoire shows 200,000 to 250,000 clones, roughly 86% found once; its top ten account for less than 3.5%. This clonotype originated in a woman aged 60 to 75 with acute or convalescent COVID-19. Sequencing was carried out using peripheral blood.

The CDR3 region is CASSLGAGEGGDTQYF. In DNA, the CDR3 is TGTGCCAGCAGCTTAGGGGCGGGGGAAGGGGGAGATACGCAGTATTTT. The V and J genes are TRBV7-2 and TRBJ2-3; D may be TRBD2 (7 bases). CDR1 is SGHTA and CDR2 is FQGNSA in the germline V gene. V was clipped by 1 base and J by 5 bases, with 16 bases between them. The CDR3 length is 16 residues.